The next 10 T cell receptor beta chains were all read from a single sample in a study of T-cell memory formation after mild COVID-19. Using its own MiXCR run on the 5' RACE reads, TCRdb lists one record per CDR3 protein. Of approximately 250,000 distinct CDR3 sequences listed, approximately 15% are singletons. The source material was PBMCs or a T cell subset sorted from them (not recorded which). The receptor set was obtained from an adult woman who had mild COVID-19 (a few samples of this study predate the infection). Cell type and time point are not known.

This rearrangement joins TRBV12-3 or TRBV12-4 to TRBJ1-6, with 9 bases identical to TRBD1. V lost 10 bases, J lost 9 bases, and 10 bases stayed unmatched. The CDR3 has 14 residues. CDR3 DNA: TGTGCCACCGGGCCCGGGACAGGGCCTTCACCCCTCCACTTT. This sequence encodes CATGPGTGPSPLHF.

This clonotype was detected ten times or more. The chain uses TRBV3-1 and TRBJ2-1; 10 positions agree with TRBD2. CDR1 and CDR2 (germline): LGHDT, YNNKEL (reference sequence). The V segment lost 1 base and the J segment 7 bases; nucleotides outside the gene matches: 7. The CDR3 has 16 residues. DNA of the CDR3: TGTGCCAGCAGCCAAGTTCCTAGCGGGAGATATAATGAGCAGTTCTTC. Its protein is CASSQVPSGRYNEQFF.

Concerning this clonotype itself: One end of the junction does not line up with germline, which may come from a read error. This chain joins TRBV20-1 and TRBJ2-3; TRBD1 aligns across 8 bases. Germline-derived CDR1 and CDR2 are DFQATT and SNEGSKA (reference sequence). This CDR3 is built from 14 residues. CDR3 sequence (DNA): TGCAGTGGTAGACAGGGGACCAGCACAGATACGCAGTATTTT. It specifies CSGRQGTSTDTQYF.

The sample holds a few counts of this clonotype. CDR3 nucleotide sequence: TGTGCCACCAGCAGACGGGACAGCTACACTGAAGCTTTCTTT. Translated: CATSRRDSYTEAFF. The V gene is TRBV15, the J gene TRBJ1-1; 7 nucleotides match TRBD1. Trimming took 2 bases from V and 3 from J; bases not matched to a gene: 3. Per the germline V gene, CDR1 is LNHNV and CDR2 is YYDKDF (reference sequence). The CDR3 runs 14 residues.

V and J are TRBV3-1 and TRBJ1-2; D remains unclear. There are 13 residues in the CDR3. Trimming took 1 base from V and 2 from J, leaving 5 bases between them. Germline CDR1 is LGHDT and CDR2 is YNNKEL (reference sequence). The CDR3 bases are TGTGCCAGCAGCCAAGGAGGGAACTATGGCTACACCTTC. Translated, it gives CASSQGGNYGYTF. Using reference TRBV3-1 and TRBJ1-2 for the parts outside the CDR3, the full variable domain is DTAVSQTPKYLVTQMGNDKSIKCEQNLGHDTMYWYKQDSKKFLKIMFSYNNKELIINETVPNRFSPKSPDKAHLNLHINSLELGDSAVYFCASSQGGNYGYTFGSGTRLTVV.

This chain links TRBV14 with TRBJ1-5; D is perhaps TRBD1 (6 bases). Germline-derived CDR1 and CDR2 are SGHDN and FVKESK. This CDR3 comprises 15 residues. Deletions cut 4 bases from V and 6 bases from J, with 16 bases between. The CDR3 nucleotides read TGTGCCAGCAGCCTCTGTGACAGGTTACGTCAGCCCCAGCATTTT. Translated, it gives CASSLCDRLRQPQHF.

This chain joins TRBV7-2 and TRBJ1-5; unclear D gene. The germline V gene encodes CDR1 SGHTA and CDR2 FQGNSA. The V gene lost 0 bases and the J gene lost 6 bases, with 9 bases spanning the gap. The CDR3 totals 14 residues. The CDR3 nucleotides read TGTGCCAGCAGCTTAGCAGTAGGGTCTCAGCCCCAGCATTTT. Its translation: CASSLAVGSQPQHF.

This sequence joins TRBV7-3 and TRBJ1-2; the match to TRBD1 covers 7 bases. V lost 5 bases to trimming and J lost 3 bases; unmatched junction nucleotides: 3. Germline V gene sequence: CDR1 SGHTA, CDR2 FQGTGA. The CDR3 has 13 amino acids. Written as DNA, the CDR3 is TGTGCCAGCAGCGGACAGGTGGACTATGGCTACACCTTC. The encoded protein is CASSGQVDYGYTF.

This clonotype was found many times. The chain carries TRBV12-3 or TRBV12-4 and TRBJ1-2; 7 bases match TRBD1. There are 12 residues in the CDR3. V lost 6 bases and J lost 7; bases outside the gene matches: 5. The DNA for the CDR3 is TGTGCCAGCAGCGGGACAGCGGGTGGCTACACCTTC. Translated, it gives CASSGTAGGYTF.

The chain employs TRBV5-1 and TRBJ2-5; the match to TRBD2 covers 9 bases. Per the germline V gene, CDR1 is SGHRS and CDR2 is YFSETQ. The CDR3 length is 15 residues. Trimming at V came to 6 bases and at J to 1 base, leaving 7 bases not matched to a gene. The CDR3 sequence: CASTSGSGGQETQYF. The CDR3 DNA sequence: TGCGCCAGCACCTCAGGTAGCGGGGGCCAAGAGACCCAGTACTTC.